The 19 T cell receptor beta chains below were found in one sample sequenced in a study of T-cell memory formation after mild COVID-19. TCRdb used MiXCR to reprocess the 5' RACE reads, holding one entry per CDR3 protein. The sample has about 430,000 distinct CDR3 sequences; 20% to 25% are singletons. Sequenced material: PBMCs or a T cell subset sorted from them (not recorded which). The receptors shown here come from an adult woman who had mild COVID-19 (a few samples of this study predate the infection). Cell type and time point are not known.

V is TRBV5-1 and J is TRBJ2-4; 7 bases line up with TRBD2. The CDR3 is made up of 17 amino acids. Germline CDR1 is SGHRS and CDR2 is YFSETQ. The junction had 9 bases not matched to a gene; V was cut back by 0 bases and J by 3 bases. CDR3 protein: CASSLAGGAASKNIQYF. In DNA form, the CDR3 reads TGCGCCAGCAGCTTGGCGGGAGGAGCAGCCAGCAAAAACATTCAGTACTTC. Complete variable domain (other parts from reference TRBV5-1 and TRBJ2-4): KAGVTQTPRYLIKTRGQQVTLSCSPISGHRSVSWYQQTPGQGLQFLFEYFSETQRNKGNFPGRFSGRQFSNSRSEMNVSTLELGDSALYLCASSLAGGAASKNIQYFGAGTRLSVL.

This chain connects TRBV9 to TRBJ2-7; D remains ambiguous. The germline V and J ends were trimmed by 3 bases and 8 bases, with 12 bases remaining between them. The CDR3 consists of 12 residues. CDR1 is SGDLS and CDR2 is YYNGEE in the germline V gene. CDR3 nucleotide sequence: TGTGCCAGCAGCGGTCTTTTAGGGAAGCAGTACTTC. It yields the protein CASSGLLGKQYF. The full variable domain, with the rest looked up from reference TRBV9 and TRBJ2-7, is DSGVTQTPKHLITATGQRVTLRCSPRSGDLSVYWYQQSLDQGLQFLIQYYNGEERAKGNILERFSAQQFPDLHSELNLSSLELGDSALYFCASSGLLGKQYFGPGTRLTVT.

The rearrangement joins TRBV12-3 or TRBV12-4 to TRBJ2-1; D may be TRBD1 (7 bases). Trimming cost V 3 bases and J 9 bases, with 9 bases left between them. The CDR3 runs to 12 residues. CDR3 bases: TGTGCCAGCAGTTTCAGGGGGGCTGAGCAGTTCTTC. Translating gives CASSFRGAEQFF.

This chain uses TRBV6-5 with TRBJ1-2, with D possibly being TRBD1 (5 bases). V gave up 0 bases and J gave up 7 bases, with 15 bases separating them. Germline CDR1 is MNHEY and CDR2 is SVGAGI. CDR3 length: 15 amino acids. The CDR3 DNA follows: TGTGCCAGCAGTTACTCTACTGGGGGGATGGCTGGCTACACCTTC. Amino acid sequence: CASSYSTGGMAGYTF.

This chain links TRBV7-9 with TRBJ2-1; D is possibly TRBD2 (6 bases). Germline V gene sequence: CDR1 SEHNR, CDR2 FQNEAQ (reference sequence). Trimming removed 3 bases from V and 6 bases from J, with 15 bases in between. The CDR3 has 15 amino acids. CDR3 in DNA: TGTGCCAGCAGCTTTACTGCTAGCGCACCCAATGAGCAGTTCTTC. This translates into CASSFTASAPNEQFF.

The rearrangement joins TRBV11-2 to TRBJ2-3; 8 nucleotides line up with TRBD2. The ends lost 3 bases at V and 2 bases at J; junction bases unmatched: 4. The germline gives CDR1 SGHAT, CDR2 FQNNGV. This CDR3 is built from 15 residues. CDR3 sequence reads: CASSFPGGITDTQYF. As DNA, the CDR3 is TGTGCCAGCAGCTTCCCGGGAGGGATCACAGATACGCAGTATTTT.

The table lists this clonotype with a few counts. The chain couples TRBV9 to TRBJ1-1; a weak D match, TRBD1 (5 bases). Trimming cost V 4 bases and J 0 bases, with 13 bases left between them. Germline CDR1 reads SGDLS; CDR2 reads YYNGEE. The length of the CDR3 is 15 residues. CDR3 region: CASSFYGGLNTEAFF. CDR3 sequence (DNA): TGTGCCAGCAGCTTTTACGGGGGATTGAACACTGAAGCTTTCTTT.

This clonotype has just a few counts. The chain couples TRBV7-2 to TRBJ2-1; the D gene is possibly TRBD2 (6 bases). The CDR3 is 17 amino acids. The ends were cut back, 5 bases at V and 0 bases at J, with 17 bases in the middle. CDR1 is SGHTA and CDR2 is FQGNSA in the germline V gene. CDR3 residues: CASSPFDAGFSYNEQFF. CDR3 bases: TGTGCCAGCAGCCCGTTTGATGCGGGATTCTCCTACAATGAGCAGTTCTTC.

The table lists this clonotype with a few counts. The chain joins TRBV20-1 to TRBJ2-3; 9 bases map to TRBD2. Germline CDR1 reads DFQATT; CDR2 reads SNEGSKA (reference sequence). The ends lost 3 bases at V and 0 bases at J; junction bases unmatched: 7. CDR3 length equals 16 residues. In DNA form, the CDR3 reads TGCAGTGCTAGGGCGCGGGAGGGCCTTAGCACAGATACGCAGTATTTT. Protein sequence: CSARAREGLSTDTQYF.

There are a few counts of this clonotype. This chain links TRBV7-9 with TRBJ1-5; a possible D gene is TRBD1 (6 bases). In germline, CDR1 is SEHNR, CDR2 FQNEAQ (reference sequence). Trimming shortened V by 4 bases and J by 5 bases, and 15 bases separated the two germline ends. The CDR3 has 15 residues. Here the CDR3 DNA reads TGTGCCAGCAGCTCCCCAGGGGAGGGGTATCAGCCCCAGCATTTT. It translates to CASSSPGEGYQPQHF.

The chain uses TRBV7-3 and TRBJ2-3; D is uncertain. The CDR3 consists of 15 residues. Per the germline V gene, CDR1 is SGHTA and CDR2 is FQGTGA. Trimming removed 1 base at V and 5 bases at J, with 13 bases between. In nucleotides, the CDR3 is TGTGCCAGCAGCTTAAGGCCGGTAGTTGAAGATACGCAGTATTTT. Translated, it gives CASSLRPVVEDTQYF.

J is TRBJ2-7 and V is TRBV3-1, with 9 positions matching TRBD1. This CDR3 has 14 amino acids. Germline values: CDR1 LGHDT, CDR2 YNNKEL (reference sequence). Losses at the gene ends were 7 bases for V and 3 bases for J; bases not matched to a gene: 7. The CDR3 coding sequence is TGTGCCAGCACCTCCGGGACAGGGTTCTACGAGCAGTACTTC. Translated, it gives CASTSGTGFYEQYF.

This clonotype showed up many times. One junction end disagrees with the germline gene, perhaps due to a read error. V gene TRBV7-7 combines with J gene TRBJ2-7, with D unresolved. Germline V gene sequence: CDR1 SSHAT, CDR2 FNYEAQ (reference sequence). The CDR3 extends over 15 amino acids. CDR3 amino acids: CASSLAPDGSYEQYF. The CDR3 DNA sequence: TGTGCTAGCAGCTTAGCCCCGGACGGATCCTACGAGCAGTACTTC. The entire variable domain, with the rest obtained from reference TRBV7-7 and TRBJ2-7, is as follows: GAGVSQSPRYKVTKRGQDVTLRCDPISSHATLYWYQQALGQGPEFLTYFNYEAQPDKSGLPSDRFSAERPEGSISTLTIQRTEQRDSAMYRCASSLAPDGSYEQYFGPGTRLTVT.

V usage is TRBV5-5 and J usage is TRBJ2-7; 11 bases fit TRBD1. Germline V gene data show CDR1 as SGHKS and CDR2 as YYEKEE (reference sequence). This CDR3 comprises 15 residues. V shed 4 bases and J 4 bases; nucleotides not matched to a gene: 7. CDR3 sequence reads: CASSPGQGAGYEQYF. Here the CDR3 DNA reads TGTGCCAGCAGCCCAGGACAGGGGGCTGGGTACGAGCAGTACTTC.

The chain carries TRBV2 and TRBJ2-7; D is ambiguous. Per the germline V gene, CDR1 is SNHLY and CDR2 is FYNNEI. V lost 7 bases to trimming and J lost 2 bases, with 9 bases between them. This CDR3 is 12 amino acids long. The CDR3 nucleotides read TGTGCCAGCACCCCAATGCCCTACGAGCAGTACTTC. Encoded protein: CASTPMPYEQYF. Supplemented by reference TRBV2 and TRBJ2-7, the full variable domain reads EPEVTQTPSHQVTQMGQEVILRCVPISNHLYFYWYRQILGQKVEFLVSFYNNEISEKSEIFDDQFSVERPDGSNFTLKIRSTKLEDSAMYFCASTPMPYEQYFGPGTRLTVT.

This chain joins TRBV7-3 and TRBJ1-2; D is uncertain. Germline V gene sequence: CDR1 SGHTA, CDR2 FQGTGA. The CDR3 has 14 residues. Trimming removed 1 base from V and 3 bases from J, with 9 bases in between. The CDR3 DNA follows: TGTGCCAGCAGCTTAATTGTAGGTGACTATGGCTACACCTTC. It encodes CASSLIVGDYGYTF. Full variable domain (rest looked up from reference TRBV7-3 and TRBJ1-2): GAGVSQTPSNKVTEKGKYVELRCDPISGHTALYWYRQSLGQGPEFLIYFQGTGAADDSGLPNDRFFAVRPEGSVSTLKIQRTERGDSAVYLCASSLIVGDYGYTFGSGTRLTVV.

This clonotype came up a few times. This chain uses TRBV29-1 with TRBJ2-1; no definite D call. Trimming cost V 6 bases and J 6 bases, with 9 bases left between them. Germline V lookup: CDR1 SQVTM, CDR2 ANQGSEA. The CDR3 loop spans 11 amino acids. For the CDR3, the DNA is TGCAGCGTCCCAGCCCCCAATGAGCAGTTCTTC. Amino acids: CSVPAPNEQFF.

The chain is built from TRBV18 and TRBJ1-5, with D hard to call. In germline, CDR1 is KGHSH, CDR2 LQKENI. V lost 1 base to trimming and J lost 1 base, with 14 bases between them. The CDR3 runs 17 residues. CDR3 amino acids: CASSPQKVSGSNQPQHF. CDR3 DNA sequence: TGTGCCAGCTCACCACAGAAGGTATCCGGAAGCAATCAGCCCCAGCATTTT.

The CDR3 DNA sequence: TGTGCCAGCAGTCATCGCGGGAGGGGGGATTACGAGCAGTACTTC. This translates into CASSHRGRGDYEQYF. The gene calls are TRBV12-3 or TRBV12-4 and TRBJ2-7, with 9 bases identical to TRBD2. The CDR3 has 15 residues. The V gene end was trimmed by 5 bases and the J gene end by 4 bases; junction bases not matched to a gene: 9.